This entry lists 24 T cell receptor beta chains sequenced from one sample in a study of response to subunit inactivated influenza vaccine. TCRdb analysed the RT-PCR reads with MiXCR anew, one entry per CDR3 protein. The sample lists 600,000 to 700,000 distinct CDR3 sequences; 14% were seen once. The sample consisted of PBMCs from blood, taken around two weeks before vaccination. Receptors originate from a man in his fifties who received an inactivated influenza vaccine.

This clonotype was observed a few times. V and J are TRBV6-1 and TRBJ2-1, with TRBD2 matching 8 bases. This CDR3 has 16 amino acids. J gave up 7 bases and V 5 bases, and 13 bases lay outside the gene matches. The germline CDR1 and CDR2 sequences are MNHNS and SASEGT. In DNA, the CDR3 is TGTGCCAGCAGTCAACGGTTCGGGGGGGCGGGGAATGAGCAGTTCTTC. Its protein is CASSQRFGGAGNEQFF.

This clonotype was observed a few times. The DNA for the CDR3 is TGTGCCAGCAGTTTCACAGGGGAACCCTCCTACAATGAGCAGTTCTTC. Protein sequence: CASSFTGEPSYNEQFF. The chain recombines TRBV27 with TRBJ2-1, with TRBD1 matching over 7 bases. CDR3 length equals 16 residues. Germline V gene data show CDR1 as MNHEY and CDR2 as SMNVEV (reference sequence). Unmatched junction bases numbered 5, after V lost 3 bases and J lost 0 bases.

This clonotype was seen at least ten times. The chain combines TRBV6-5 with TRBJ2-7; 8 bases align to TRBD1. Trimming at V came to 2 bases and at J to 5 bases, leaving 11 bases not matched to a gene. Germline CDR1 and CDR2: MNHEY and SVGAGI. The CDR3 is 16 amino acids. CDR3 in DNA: TGTGCCAGCAGTTACGCCAGGAGACAGGGGAAAAACGAGCAGTACTTC. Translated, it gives CASSYARRQGKNEQYF.

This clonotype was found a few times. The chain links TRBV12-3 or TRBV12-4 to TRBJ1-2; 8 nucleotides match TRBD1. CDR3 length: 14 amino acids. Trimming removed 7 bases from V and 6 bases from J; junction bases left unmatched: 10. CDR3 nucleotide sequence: TGTGCCAGCAACCCGACAGGGGAATTTCATGGCTACACCTTC. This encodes CASNPTGEFHGYTF.

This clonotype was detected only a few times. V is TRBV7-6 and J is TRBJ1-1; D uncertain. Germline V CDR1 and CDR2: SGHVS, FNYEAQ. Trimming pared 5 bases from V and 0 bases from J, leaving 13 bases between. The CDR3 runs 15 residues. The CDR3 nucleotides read TGTGCCAGCAGCGCGAGGTTGGGTATGAACACTGAAGCTTTCTTT. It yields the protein CASSARLGMNTEAFF.

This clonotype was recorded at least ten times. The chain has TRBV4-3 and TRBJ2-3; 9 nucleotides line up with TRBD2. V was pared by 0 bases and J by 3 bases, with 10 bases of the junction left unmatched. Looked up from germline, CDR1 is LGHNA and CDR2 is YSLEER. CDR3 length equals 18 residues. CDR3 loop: CASSQEFFSGGATDTQYF. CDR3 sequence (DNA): TGCGCCAGCAGCCAAGAATTTTTTAGCGGGGGAGCTACAGATACGCAGTATTTT.

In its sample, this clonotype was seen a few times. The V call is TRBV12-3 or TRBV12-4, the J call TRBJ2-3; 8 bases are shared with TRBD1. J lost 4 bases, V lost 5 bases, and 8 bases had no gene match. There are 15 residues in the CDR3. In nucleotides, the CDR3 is TGTGCCAGCAGTCCCTCAGGGGGCGCGCCAGATACGCAGTATTTT. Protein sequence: CASSPSGGAPDTQYF.

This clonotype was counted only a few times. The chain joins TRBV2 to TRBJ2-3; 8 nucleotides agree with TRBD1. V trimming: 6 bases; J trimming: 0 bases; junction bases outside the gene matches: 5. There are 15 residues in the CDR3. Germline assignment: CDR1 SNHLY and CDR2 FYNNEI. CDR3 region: CASSRQGISTDTQYF. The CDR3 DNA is TGTGCCAGCAGCAGACAGGGGATAAGCACAGATACGCAGTATTTT.

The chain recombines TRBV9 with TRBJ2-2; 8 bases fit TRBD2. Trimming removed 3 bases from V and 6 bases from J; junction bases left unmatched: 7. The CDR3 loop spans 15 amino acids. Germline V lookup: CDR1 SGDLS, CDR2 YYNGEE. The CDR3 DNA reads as TGTGCCAGCAGCGAGGGGACTAGTCGTTCCGGGGAGCTGTTTTTT. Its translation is CASSEGTSRSGELFF.

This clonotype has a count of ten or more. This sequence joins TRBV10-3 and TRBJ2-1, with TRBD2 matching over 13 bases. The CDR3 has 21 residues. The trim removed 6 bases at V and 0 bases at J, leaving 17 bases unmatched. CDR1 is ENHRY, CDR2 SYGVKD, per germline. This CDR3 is CAIRSYTPGTSGESSYNEQFF. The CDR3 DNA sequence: TGTGCCATCAGGAGCTATACCCCCGGGACTAGCGGGGAAAGCTCCTACAATGAGCAGTTCTTC.

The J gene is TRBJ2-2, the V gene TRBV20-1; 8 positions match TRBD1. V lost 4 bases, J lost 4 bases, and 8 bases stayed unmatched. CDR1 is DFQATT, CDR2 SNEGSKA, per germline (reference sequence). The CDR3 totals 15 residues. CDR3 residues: CSAKGTGFFTGELFF. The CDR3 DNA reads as TGCAGTGCTAAAGGGACAGGTTTTTTCACCGGGGAGCTGTTTTTT.

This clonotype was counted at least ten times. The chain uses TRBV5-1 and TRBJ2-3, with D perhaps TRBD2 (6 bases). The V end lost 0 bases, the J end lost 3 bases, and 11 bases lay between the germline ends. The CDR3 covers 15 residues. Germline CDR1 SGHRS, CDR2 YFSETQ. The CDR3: CASSLGTGTTDTQYF. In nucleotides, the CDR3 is TGCGCCAGCAGCTTGGGAACCGGGACTACAGATACGCAGTATTTT. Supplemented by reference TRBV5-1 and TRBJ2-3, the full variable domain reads KAGVTQTPRYLIKTRGQQVTLSCSPISGHRSVSWYQQTPGQGLQFLFEYFSETQRNKGNFPGRFSGRQFSNSRSEMNVSTLELGDSALYLCASSLGTGTTDTQYFGPGTRLTVL.

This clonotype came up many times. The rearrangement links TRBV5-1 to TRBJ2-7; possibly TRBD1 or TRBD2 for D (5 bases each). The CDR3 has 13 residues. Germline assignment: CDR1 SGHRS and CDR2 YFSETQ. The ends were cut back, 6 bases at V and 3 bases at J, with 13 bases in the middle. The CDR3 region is CASNRDGYYEQYF. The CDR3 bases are TGCGCCAGCAACCGGGACGGATACTACGAGCAGTACTTC.

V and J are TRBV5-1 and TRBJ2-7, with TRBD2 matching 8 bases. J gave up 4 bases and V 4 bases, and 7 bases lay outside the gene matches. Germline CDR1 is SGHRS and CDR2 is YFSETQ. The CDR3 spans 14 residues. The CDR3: CASSTSGTSYEQYF. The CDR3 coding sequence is TGCGCCAGCAGCACCAGCGGGACTAGTTACGAGCAGTACTTC.

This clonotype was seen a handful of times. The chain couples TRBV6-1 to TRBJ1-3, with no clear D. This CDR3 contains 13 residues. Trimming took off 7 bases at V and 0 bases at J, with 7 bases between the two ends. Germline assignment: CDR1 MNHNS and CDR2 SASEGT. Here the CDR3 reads CASIPTSGNTIYF. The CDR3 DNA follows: TGTGCCAGCATCCCGACCTCTGGAAACACCATATATTTT.

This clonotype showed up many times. The CDR3 protein is CASSFRGPDSNQPQHF. The CDR3 DNA reads as TGTGCCAGCAGTTTTCGGGGTCCCGATAGCAATCAGCCCCAGCATTTT. The chain couples TRBV12-3 or TRBV12-4 to TRBJ1-5, with D unclear. Trimming pared 3 bases from V and 0 bases from J, leaving 12 bases between. There are 16 residues in the CDR3.

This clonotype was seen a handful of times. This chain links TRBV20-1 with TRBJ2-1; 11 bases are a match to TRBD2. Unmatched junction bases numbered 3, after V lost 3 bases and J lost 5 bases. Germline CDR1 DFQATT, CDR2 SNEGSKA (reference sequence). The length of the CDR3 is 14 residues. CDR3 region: CSASGTSGNNEQFF. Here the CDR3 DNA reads TGCAGTGCTAGTGGGACTAGCGGCAACAATGAGCAGTTCTTC.

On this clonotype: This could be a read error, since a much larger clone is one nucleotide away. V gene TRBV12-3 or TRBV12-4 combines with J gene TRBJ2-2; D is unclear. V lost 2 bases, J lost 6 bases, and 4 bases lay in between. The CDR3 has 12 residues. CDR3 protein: CASSLHAGELFF. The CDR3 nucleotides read TGTGCCAGCAGTTTACATGCCGGGGAGCTGTTTTTT.

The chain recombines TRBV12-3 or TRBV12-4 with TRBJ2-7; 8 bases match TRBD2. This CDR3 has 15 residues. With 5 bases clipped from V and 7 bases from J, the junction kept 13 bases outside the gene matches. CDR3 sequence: CASSTGGSGPPEQYF. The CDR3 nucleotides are TGTGCCAGCAGTACGGGGGGGTCGGGTCCCCCGGAGCAGTACTTC.

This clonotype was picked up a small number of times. This chain's CDR3 is CASSRSGGPEETQYF. The CDR3, as DNA: TGTGCCAGCAGCCGTTCGGGAGGGCCGGAAGAGACCCAGTACTTC. This chain connects TRBV4-2 to TRBJ2-5, with 8 bases fitting TRBD2. With 4 bases clipped from V and 3 bases from J, the junction kept 7 bases outside the gene matches. The CDR3 loop spans 15 amino acids. In germline, CDR1 is LGHNA, CDR2 YNFKEQ.

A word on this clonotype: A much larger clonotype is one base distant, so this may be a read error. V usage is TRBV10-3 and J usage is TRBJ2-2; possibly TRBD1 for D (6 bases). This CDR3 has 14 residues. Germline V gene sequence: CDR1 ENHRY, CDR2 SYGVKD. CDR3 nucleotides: TGTGCCATCAGTATACAGGGTTCCACCAGGGAGCTGTTTTTT. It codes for CAISIQGSTRELFF.

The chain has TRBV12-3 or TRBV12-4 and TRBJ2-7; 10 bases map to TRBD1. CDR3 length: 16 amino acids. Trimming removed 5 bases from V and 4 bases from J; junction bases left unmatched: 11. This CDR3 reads CASSSRDRGSIYEQYF. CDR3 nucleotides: TGTGCCAGCAGTAGCCGGGACAGGGGTTCGATTTACGAGCAGTACTTC.

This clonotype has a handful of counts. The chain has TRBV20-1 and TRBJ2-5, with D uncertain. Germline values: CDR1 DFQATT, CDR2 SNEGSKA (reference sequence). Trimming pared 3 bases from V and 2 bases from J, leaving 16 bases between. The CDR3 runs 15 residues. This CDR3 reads CSASLARAAQETQYF. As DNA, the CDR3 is TGCAGTGCTAGCCTGGCGAGAGCTGCACAAGAGACCCAGTACTTC.

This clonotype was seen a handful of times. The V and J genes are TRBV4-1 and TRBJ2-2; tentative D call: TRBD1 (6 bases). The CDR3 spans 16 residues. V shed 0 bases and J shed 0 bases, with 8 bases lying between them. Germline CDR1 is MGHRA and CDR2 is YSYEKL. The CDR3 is CASSQEGAANTGELFF. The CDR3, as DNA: TGCGCCAGCAGCCAAGAGGGGGCGGCGAACACCGGGGAGCTGTTTTTT.